A single sample is the source of the 9 T cell receptor beta chains below, sequenced in a study of shared clonotypes between healthy human individuals. Data came from immunoSEQ multiplex PCR; TCRdb stores just in-frame clones and leaves some out. The sample carries about 2.4 million clones, more than 80% recorded once. The sequencing sample was made of naive CD4+ T cells sorted from blood. Noted subset: CD45RA+ positively selected. The receptors here all came from a man between 18 and 29 years old in good health.

This chain connects TRBV7-3 to TRBJ2-7; unclear D gene. The CDR3 is made up of 13 amino acids. V gave up 5 bases and J gave up 1 base, with 9 bases separating them. CDR1 and CDR2 from the germline V gene are SGHTA and FQGTGA. This CDR3 is CASSPFGSYEQYF. The CDR3 DNA is TGTGCCAGCAGCCCGTTCGGGTCCTACGAGCAGTACTTC. Drawing the rest from reference TRBV7-3 and TRBJ2-7, the complete variable domain is GAGVSQTPSNKVTEKGKYVELRCDPISGHTALYWYRQSLGQGPEFLIYFQGTGAADDSGLPNDRFFAVRPEGSVSTLKIQRTERGDSAVYLCASSPFGSYEQYFGPGTRLTVT.

In its sample, this clone was seen once. V and J are TRBV15 and TRBJ2-7; D call uncertain. The CDR3 length is 13 residues. Germline V gene data show CDR1 as LNHNV and CDR2 as YYDKDF (reference sequence). V was clipped by 5 bases and J by 2 bases, with 10 bases between them. CDR3 sequence reads: CATSPGPTYEQYF. The CDR3 bases are TGTGCCACCAGCCCAGGACCAACCTACGAGCAGTACTTC.

The chain combines TRBV7-9 with TRBJ2-3; 9 nucleotides line up with TRBD2. V was pared by 5 bases and J by 0 bases, with 12 bases of the junction left unmatched. Germline CDR1 reads SEHNR; CDR2 reads FQNEAQ (reference sequence). CDR3 length equals 18 residues. As DNA, the CDR3 is TGTGCCAGCAGCCCCTCGAGCGGGAGGCTTTCTAGCACAGATACGCAGTATTTT. Residues: CASSPSSGRLSSTDTQYF.

A note on this clone: The sample carries other DNA sequences with the same CDR3. The chain joins TRBV27 to TRBJ1-5, with D unclear. There are 13 residues in the CDR3. CDR1 and CDR2 from the germline V gene are MNHEY and SMNVEV (reference sequence). The V end lost 2 bases, the J end lost 3 bases, and 5 bases lay between the germline ends. The CDR3 here is CASSLVLNQPQHF. The DNA of the CDR3 is TGTGCCAGCAGTTTAGTCCTCAATCAGCCCCAGCATTTT.

The chain has TRBV28 and TRBJ2-1; 7 bases are a match to TRBD1. V was clipped by 7 bases and J by 0 bases; unmatched bases: 6. CDR1 and CDR2 (germline): MDHEN, SYDVKM. The CDR3 sequence is 15 residues long. This CDR3 is CASTQGVSSYNEQFF. CDR3 DNA: TGTGCCAGCACTCAGGGGGTGAGCTCCTACAATGAGCAGTTCTTC.

The chain has TRBV7-2 and TRBJ2-1; 8 nucleotides align to TRBD2. Trimming at V came to 6 bases and at J to 5 bases, leaving 9 bases not matched to a gene. The V gene's germline CDR1 is SGHTA and CDR2 FQGNSA. This CDR3 region has 15 residues. Here the CDR3 DNA reads TGTGCCAGCAGTTCCGTAGCGGGAATCAACAATGAGCAGTTCTTC. It encodes CASSSVAGINNEQFF.

In regard to this clone: The identical CDR3 is also encoded by other nucleotide sequences in the sample. V is TRBV19 and J is TRBJ1-2, with TRBD1 identical over 12 bases. The V gene end was trimmed by 6 bases and the J gene end by 3 bases; junction bases not matched to a gene: 2. The CDR3 contains 14 residues. Germline CDR1 LNHDA, CDR2 SQIVND (reference sequence). CDR3 in amino acids: CASRGTGGDYGYTF. CDR3 bases: TGTGCCAGTAGAGGGACAGGGGGCGACTATGGCTACACCTTC.

Of note for this clone: The junction departs from germline at one end; a sequencing error may be responsible. The V and J genes are TRBV18 and TRBJ2-7; 11 nucleotides align to TRBD2. Germline CDR1 reads KGHSH; CDR2 reads LQKENI. The CDR3 is 16 amino acids. CDR3 amino acids: CANSQTRLAGNYEQYF. DNA of the CDR3: TGTGCCAACTCACAAACCCGACTAGCGGGAAACTACGAGCAGTACTTC.

The chain employs TRBV30 and TRBJ1-2; 9 bases align to TRBD1. The CDR3 is 13 residues long. The germline CDR1 and CDR2 sequences are GTSNPN and SVGIG (reference sequence). The trim removed 4 bases at V and 6 bases at J, leaving 6 bases unmatched. The CDR3 loop is CAWTLQGANGYTF. The CDR3 DNA follows: TGTGCCTGGACTCTACAGGGGGCCAATGGCTACACCTTC.